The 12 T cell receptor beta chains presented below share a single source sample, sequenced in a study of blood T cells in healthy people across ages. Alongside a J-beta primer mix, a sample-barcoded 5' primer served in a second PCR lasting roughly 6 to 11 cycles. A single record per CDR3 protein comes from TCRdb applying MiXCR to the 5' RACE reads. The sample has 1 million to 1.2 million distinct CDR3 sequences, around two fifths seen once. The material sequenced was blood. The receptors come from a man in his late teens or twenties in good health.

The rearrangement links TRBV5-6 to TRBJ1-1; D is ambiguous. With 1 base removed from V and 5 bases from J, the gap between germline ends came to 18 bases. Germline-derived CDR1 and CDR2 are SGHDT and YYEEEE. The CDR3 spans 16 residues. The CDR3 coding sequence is TGTGCCAGCAGCTTGACCGACCCGGGAGAATGGACTGAAGCTTTCTTT. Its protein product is CASSLTDPGEWTEAFF.

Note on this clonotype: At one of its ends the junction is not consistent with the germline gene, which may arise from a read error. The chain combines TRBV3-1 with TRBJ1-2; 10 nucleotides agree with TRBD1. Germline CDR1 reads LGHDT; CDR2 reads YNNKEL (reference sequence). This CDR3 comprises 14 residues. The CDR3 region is CASSQGTGDYGYTF. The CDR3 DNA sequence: TGCGCCAGCAGCCAAGGGACAGGGGACTATGGCTACACCTTC. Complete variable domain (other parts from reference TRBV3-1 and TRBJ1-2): DTAVSQTPKYLVTQMGNDKSIKCEQNLGHDTMYWYKQDSKKFLKIMFSYNNKELIINETVPNRFSPKSPDKAHLNLHINSLELGDSAVYFCASSQGTGDYGYTFGSGTRLTVV.

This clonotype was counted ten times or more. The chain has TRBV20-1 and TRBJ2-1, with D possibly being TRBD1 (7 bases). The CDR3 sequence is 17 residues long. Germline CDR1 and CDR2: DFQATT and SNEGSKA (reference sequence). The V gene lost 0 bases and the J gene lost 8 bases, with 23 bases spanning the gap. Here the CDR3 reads CSAREVGGTAEFYEQFF. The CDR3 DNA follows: TGCAGTGCTAGAGAGGTTGGCGGGACAGCAGAGTTTTATGAGCAGTTCTTC.

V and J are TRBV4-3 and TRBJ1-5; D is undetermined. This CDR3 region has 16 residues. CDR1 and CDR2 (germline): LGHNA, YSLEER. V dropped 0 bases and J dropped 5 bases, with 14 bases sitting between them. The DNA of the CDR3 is TGCGCCAGCAGCCAAGATGTGTCAGCCACTTATCAGCCCCAGCATTTT. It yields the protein CASSQDVSATYQPQHF.

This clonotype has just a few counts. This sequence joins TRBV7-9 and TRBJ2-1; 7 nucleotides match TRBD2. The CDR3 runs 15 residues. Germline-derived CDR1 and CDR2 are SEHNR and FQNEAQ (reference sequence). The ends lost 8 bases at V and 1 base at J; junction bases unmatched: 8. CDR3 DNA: TGTGCCAGCTTGGGAGGGGCAGGATCCTACAATGAGCAGTTCTTC. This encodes CASLGGAGSYNEQFF.

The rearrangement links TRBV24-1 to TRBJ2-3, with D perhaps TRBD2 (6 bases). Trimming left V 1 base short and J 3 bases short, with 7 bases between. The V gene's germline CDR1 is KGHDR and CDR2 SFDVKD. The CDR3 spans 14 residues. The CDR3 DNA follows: TGTGCCACCAGTGATTTTGGGGGGACAGATACGCAGTATTTT. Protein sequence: CATSDFGGTDTQYF.

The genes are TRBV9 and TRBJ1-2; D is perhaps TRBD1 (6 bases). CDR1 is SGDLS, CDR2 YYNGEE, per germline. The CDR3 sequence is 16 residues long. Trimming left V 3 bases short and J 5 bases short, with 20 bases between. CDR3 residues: CASSADSPSLSYGYTF. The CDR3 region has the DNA TGTGCCAGCAGCGCGGACAGCCCGTCTCTTTCTTATGGCTACACCTTC.

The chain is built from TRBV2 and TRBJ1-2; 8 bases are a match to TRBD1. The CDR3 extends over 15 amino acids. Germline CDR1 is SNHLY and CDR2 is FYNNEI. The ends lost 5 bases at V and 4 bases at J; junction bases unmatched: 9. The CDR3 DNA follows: TGTGCCAGCAGTTTAGGACAGGGCTCTACCTATGGCTACACCTTC. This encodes CASSLGQGSTYGYTF.

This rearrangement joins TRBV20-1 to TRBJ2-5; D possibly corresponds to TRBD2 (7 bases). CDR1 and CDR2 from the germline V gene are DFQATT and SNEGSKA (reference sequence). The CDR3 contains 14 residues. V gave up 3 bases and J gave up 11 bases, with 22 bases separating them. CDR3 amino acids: CSASPAGAHNEQYF. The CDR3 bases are TGCAGTGCTAGTCCTGCGGGGGCCCACAATGAGCAGTACTTC.

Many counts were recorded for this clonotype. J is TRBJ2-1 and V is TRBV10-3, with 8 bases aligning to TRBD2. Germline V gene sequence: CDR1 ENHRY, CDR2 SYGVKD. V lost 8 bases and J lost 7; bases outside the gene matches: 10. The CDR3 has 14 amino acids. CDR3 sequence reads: CAIRATSAGNEQFF. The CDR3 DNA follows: TGTGCCATCCGTGCGACTAGCGCCGGGAATGAGCAGTTCTTC.

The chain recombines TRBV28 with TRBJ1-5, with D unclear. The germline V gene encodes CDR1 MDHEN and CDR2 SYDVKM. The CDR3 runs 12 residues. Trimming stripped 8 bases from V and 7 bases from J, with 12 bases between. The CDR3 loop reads CASLRDGQPQHF. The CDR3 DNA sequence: TGTGCCAGCCTCCGGGATGGGCAGCCCCAGCATTTT.

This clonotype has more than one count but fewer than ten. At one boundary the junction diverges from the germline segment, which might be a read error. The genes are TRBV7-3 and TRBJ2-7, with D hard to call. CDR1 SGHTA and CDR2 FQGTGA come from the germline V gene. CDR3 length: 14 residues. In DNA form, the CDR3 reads TGTGCAAGCAGCTTAAGTCCAGGCTTAAACGAGCAGTACTTC. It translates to CASSLSPGLNEQYF. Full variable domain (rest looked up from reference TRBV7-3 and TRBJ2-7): GAGVSQTPSNKVTEKGKYVELRCDPISGHTALYWYRQSLGQGPEFLIYFQGTGAADDSGLPNDRFFAVRPEGSVSTLKIQRTERGDSAVYLCASSLSPGLNEQYFGPGTRLTVT.